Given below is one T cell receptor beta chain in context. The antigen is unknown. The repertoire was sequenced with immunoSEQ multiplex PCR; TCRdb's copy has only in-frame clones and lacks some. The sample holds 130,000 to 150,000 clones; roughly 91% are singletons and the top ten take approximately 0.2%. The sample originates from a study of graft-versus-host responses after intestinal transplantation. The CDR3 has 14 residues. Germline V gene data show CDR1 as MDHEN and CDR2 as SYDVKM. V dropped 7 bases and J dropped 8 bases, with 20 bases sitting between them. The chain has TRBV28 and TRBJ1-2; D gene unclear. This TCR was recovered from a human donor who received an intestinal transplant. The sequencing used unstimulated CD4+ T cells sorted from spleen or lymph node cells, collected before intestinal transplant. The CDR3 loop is CASTLSLPGSGYTF. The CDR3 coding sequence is TGTGCCAGCACCTTATCTCTCCCTGGCTCCGGCTACACCTTC.